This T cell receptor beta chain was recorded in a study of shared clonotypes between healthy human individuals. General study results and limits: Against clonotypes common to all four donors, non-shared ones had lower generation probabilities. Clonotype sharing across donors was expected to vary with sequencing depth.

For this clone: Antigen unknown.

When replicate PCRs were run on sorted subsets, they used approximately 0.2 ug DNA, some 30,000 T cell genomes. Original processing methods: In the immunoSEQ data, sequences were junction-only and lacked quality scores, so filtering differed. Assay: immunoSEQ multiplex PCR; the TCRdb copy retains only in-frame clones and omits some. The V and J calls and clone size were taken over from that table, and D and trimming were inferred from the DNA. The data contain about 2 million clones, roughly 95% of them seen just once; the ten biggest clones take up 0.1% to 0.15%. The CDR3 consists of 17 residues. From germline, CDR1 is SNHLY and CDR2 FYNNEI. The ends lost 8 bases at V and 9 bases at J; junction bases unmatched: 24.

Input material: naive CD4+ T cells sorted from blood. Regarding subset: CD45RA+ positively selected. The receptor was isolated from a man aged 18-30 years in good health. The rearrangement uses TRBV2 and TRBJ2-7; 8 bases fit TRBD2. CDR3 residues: CASDLTGGRRRDTRQYF. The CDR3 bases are TGTGCCAGCGATCTTACCGGCGGGAGGAGAAGGGACACCCGGCAGTACTTC.